These T cell receptor beta chains were read from a single sample in a study of spatial heterogeneity in lung cancer. TCRdb reprocessed the 5' RACE reads via MiXCR and lists one record per CDR3 protein. The sample contains 90,000 to 95,000 distinct CDR3 sequences, about 12% of which appear only once. This specimen was PBMCs, taken at surgery. All receptors come from a male donor with early-stage non-small cell lung cancer. The CDR3 runs from the conserved cysteine through the conserved F or W. Each record gives: CDR3 length, D gene, J gene, clone size, V gene, CDR3 DNA, CDR3 protein. D genes are given only for firm matches. Expanded clones get a size class; other rows say once, few or many, or leave the size out.

14 | . | TRBJ2-1 | few | TRBV4-1 | TGCGCCAGCAGCCCAGCCGAGGTATACAATGAGCAGTTCTTC | CASSPAEVYNEQFF
13 | . | TRBJ2-2 | many | TRBV6-2/TRBV6-3 | TGTGCCAGCAGTTACTGGAACACCGGGGAGCTGTTTTTT | CASSYWNTGELFF
15 | . | TRBJ2-7 | many | TRBV5-1 | TGCGCCAGCAGCTTGGAAGGTTATGAGGGAGGCGAGCAGTACTTC | CASSLEGYEGGEQYF
13 | . | TRBJ2-1 | . | TRBV11-2 | TGTGCCAGCAGCCTTACGGACGAGACTATGCCGTTCTTC | CASSLTDETMPFF
14 | . | TRBJ2-2 | few | TRBV29-1 | TGCAGCGTTGGTGCGGGATTAAACACCGGGGAGCTGTTTTTT | CSVGAGLNTGELFF
15 | TRBD1 | TRBJ2-2 | many | TRBV13 | TGTGCCAGCAGCCGACAGGGGGGTGTCACCGGGGAGCTGTTTTTT | CASSRQGGVTGELFF
15 | TRBD1 | TRBJ2-7 | . | TRBV9 | TGTGCCAGCAGCGTAGACGCGGGACAGGACTACGAGCAGTACTTC | CASSVDAGQDYEQYF
17 | . | TRBJ2-1 | few | TRBV5-1 | TGCGCCAGCAGCTTGGTAATTGGTAGTGGGTCCTACAATGAGCAGTTCTTC | CASSLVIGSGSYNEQFF
23 | TRBD1 | TRBJ1-2 | few | TRBV7-2 | TGTGCCAGCAGCGGGCAGAGACAGGGGCTAAGGTCCTCCCGCATCGTACCGTACTATGGCTACACCTTC | CASSGQRQGLRSSRIVPYYGYTF
15 | . | TRBJ2-7 | . | TRBV27 | TGTGCCAGCAGTTTCTCGGCGGGACCCGTTGGGGAGCAGTACTTC | CASSFSAGPVGEQYF